This TCR beta chain is drawn from a study of blood T cell repertoires in COVID-19. Study at large: The samples span acute and convalescent COVID-19 from the United States, Italy and Spain. PBMCs, B-cell-depleted T cells, or T cells were the source of the cDNA or gDNA that made up the material.

Original processing notes: Amplification from reference gene primers served as the basis for estimated nucleated cell counts. Clones were read by immunoSEQ multiplex PCR, and TCRdb kept only the in-frame ones, dropping some. That table furnishes V, J and clone size, whereas the DNA furnished D and trimming. The sample lists 150,000 or so clones, 82% occurring once. This CDR3 is 15 amino acids long. Per germline, CDR1 SGHDN and CDR2 FVKESK. The V gene lost 1 base and the J gene lost 2 bases, with 12 bases spanning the gap. The source is a woman in her sixties or seventies with acute or convalescent COVID-19. The rearrangement uses TRBV14 and TRBJ2-7, with D tentatively TRBD2 (5 bases). Sample: peripheral blood. The CDR3 DNA sequence: TGTGCCAGCAGCCAAGTGTCCGGGGTCACCTACGAGCAGTACTTC. Translated: CASSQVSGVTYEQYF.